The clone carrying this T cell receptor beta chain came up many times. Documented time point: patch test 1, 2 weeks after DPC sensitization. Treatment defined: therapeutic diphenylcyclopropenone sensitization with weekly scalp DPC. TCRdb reanalysed the RACE reads using MiXCR and keeps one entry per CDR3 protein. Seen here are nearly 350,000 distinct CDR3 sequences, around 6.9% observed once, and the top ten hold about 8%. V was shortened by 7 bases and J by 0 bases, with 10 bases between the two germline ends. Germline V gives CDR1 MNHEY, CDR2 SVGEGT. The CDR3 extends over 13 amino acids. The sample originates from a study of human T cells and chemical hapten exposure.

This specimen was whole blood, taken in connection with sensitization to the hapten diphenylcyclopropenone (DPC). The receptor comes from a woman younger than 35 with alopecia areata. Some clones in this sample may be carry-over from other donors' samples. This chain joins TRBV6-2 or TRBV6-3 and TRBJ2-7; no clear D gene. In DNA form, the CDR3 reads TGTGCCAGCAAGAAAACAAACTCCTACGAGCAGTACTTC. Translating it yields CASKKTNSYEQYF.